Presented here are 20 T cell receptor beta chains from one specimen sequenced in a study of T cells after yellow fever vaccination. TCRdb recomputed calls from the 5' RACE reads with MiXCR, one row per CDR3 protein. Of 150,000 to 200,000 distinct CDR3 sequences in the sample, less than 9% were seen once. This specimen consisted of CD4+ T cells sorted from PBMCs, obtained 4 to 5 days after the first yellow fever vaccination. The receptors here all came from a man aged 18 to 30 who received the YFV17D yellow fever vaccine.

For this clonotype: The junction departs from the called germline gene at one end, perhaps through a read error. The V and J genes are TRBV12-3 or TRBV12-4 and TRBJ2-2; 9 bases align to TRBD2. The CDR3 is 18 residues long. The CDR3 DNA reads TGTGCCTGCAGTGCCGCGACTTTGCGGGGGGGCCTCGGCGGGGAGCTGTTTTTT. It yields the protein CACSAATLRGGLGGELFF.

The sample holds many counts of this clonotype. The V and J genes are TRBV4-3 and TRBJ2-7; the D is unclear. The ends were cut back, 9 bases at V and 2 bases at J, with 11 bases in the middle. Germline CDR1 LGHNA, CDR2 YSLEER. The CDR3 sequence is 12 residues long. CDR3 DNA: TGCGCCAGTTCCAAGGGCCCCTACGAGCAGTACGTC. It translates to CASSKGPYEQYV.

This clonotype was counted at least ten times. The CDR3 loop reads CASSPIWTGIEAFF. CDR3 nucleotide sequence: TGTGCCAGCAGTCCCATATGGACTGGGATCGAAGCTTTCTTT. The rearrangement joins TRBV2 to TRBJ1-1; no firm D call. Per the germline V gene, CDR1 is SNHLY and CDR2 is FYNNEI. The CDR3 runs to 14 residues. The V gene lost 5 bases and the J gene lost 8 bases, with 18 bases spanning the gap.

The V and J genes are TRBV5-1 and TRBJ2-7; D not resolved. Per germline, CDR1 SGHRS and CDR2 YFSETQ. This CDR3 spans 15 amino acids. Trimming removed 1 base at V and 2 bases at J, with 13 bases between. DNA for the CDR3: TGCGCCAGCAGCTTGCACTCTCGGAATACCTACGAGCAGTACTTC. It is translated as CASSLHSRNTYEQYF.

This clonotype was recorded at least ten times. The gene calls are TRBV7-9 and TRBJ2-7, with D possibly being TRBD1 (6 bases). This CDR3 has 12 amino acids. The ends were cut back, 8 bases at V and 3 bases at J, with 11 bases in the middle. Germline V lookup: CDR1 SEHNR, CDR2 FQNEAQ (reference sequence). The CDR3 nucleotides are TGTGCCAGCGGTATAGGGGGCTACGAGCAGTACGTC. Residues: CASGIGGYEQYV.

This clonotype occurred many times. The rearrangement uses TRBV7-7 and TRBJ2-3; 9 bases line up with TRBD1. The CDR3 length is 15 residues. J gave up 4 bases and V 5 bases, and 7 bases lay outside the gene matches. CDR1 and CDR2 from the germline V gene are SSHAT and FNYEAQ (reference sequence). The CDR3 DNA reads TGTGCCAGCAGCCCCGGGACAGGGTATTCAGATACGCAGTATTTT. The encoded protein is CASSPGTGYSDTQYF.

This clonotype appeared a few times. The chain combines TRBV5-1 with TRBJ2-2; 8 nucleotides agree with TRBD2. The CDR3 spans 15 residues. CDR1 is SGHRS, CDR2 YFSETQ, per germline. Germline trimming cut 0 bases from V and 5 bases from J; bases unmatched to any gene: 3. The CDR3 DNA follows: TGCGCCAGCAGCTTGGAACTAGCGGATACCGGGGAGCTGTTTTTT. As protein: CASSLELADTGELFF.

This clonotype was detected ten times or more. V and J are TRBV12-3 or TRBV12-4 and TRBJ2-3; perhaps TRBD2 as D (6 bases). This CDR3 spans 12 amino acids. V was cut by 3 bases and J by 7 bases, with 8 bases left in between. This CDR3 reads CASSLAGYTQYF. The DNA for the CDR3 is TGTGCCAGCAGTTTGGCGGGGTATACGCAGTATTTT.

Ten or more counts support this clonotype. The CDR3 coding sequence is TGTGCCAGCAGCTTAGTCAGGGCGGGCTACACCTTC. Translation: CASSLVRAGYTF. V and J are TRBV7-2 and TRBJ1-2, with D perhaps TRBD1 (5 bases). The CDR3 consists of 12 residues. The V gene's germline CDR1 is SGHTA and CDR2 FQGNSA. V lost 1 base, J lost 8 bases, and 8 bases lay in between.

The rearrangement links TRBV20-1 to TRBJ1-5; TRBD1 might be the D (5 bases). This CDR3 is 15 amino acids long. V was cut by 1 base and J by 5 bases, with 15 bases left in between. CDR1 is DFQATT and CDR2 is SNEGSKA in the germline V gene (reference sequence). The CDR3 DNA follows: TGCAGTGCTAGAGTAACCGGGGCTGGGTATCAGCCCCAGCATTTT. Residues: CSARVTGAGYQPQHF.

This clonotype was detected many times. The chain uses TRBV7-9 and TRBJ1-1; tentative D call: TRBD1 (6 bases). Trimming removed 7 bases at V and 3 bases at J, with 18 bases between. The CDR3 is 15 amino acids. Germline-derived CDR1 and CDR2 are SEHNR and FQNEAQ (reference sequence). The CDR3 region has the DNA TGTGCCAGCACCCCAAGAGGGGGGGCGGACACTGAAGCTTTCTTT. It specifies CASTPRGGADTEAFF.

This clonotype showed up many times. The chain couples TRBV4-3 to TRBJ1-6; the D is unclear. Between the trimmed V and J ends, which lost 0 bases and 0 bases, there was a span of 12 bases. The V gene's germline CDR1 is LGHNA and CDR2 YSLEER. The CDR3 is made up of 18 amino acids. CDR3 sequence (DNA): TGCGCCAGCAGCCAAGAGCAGGCCGCGAGCTCCTATAATTCACCCCTCCACTTT. Protein: CASSQEQAASSYNSPLHF.

At least ten counts were recorded for this clonotype. V usage is TRBV7-8 and J usage is TRBJ2-3; D not resolved. V lost 7 bases and J lost 4, with 9 bases in between. This CDR3 comprises 12 residues. Germline CDR1 SGHVS, CDR2 FQNEAQ. This CDR3 is CASTPPSDTQYF. CDR3 DNA: TGTGCCAGCACCCCCCCTTCAGATACGCAGTATTTT.

The CDR3 region has the DNA TGTGCCAGCTCACCGGGGGGCAGCTATGGCTACACCTTC. This codes for CASSPGGSYGYTF. The chain links TRBV18 to TRBJ1-2, with D perhaps TRBD1 (6 bases). CDR3 size: 13 residues. With 3 bases removed from V and 4 bases from J, the gap between germline ends came to 9 bases. The germline V gene has CDR1 KGHSH and CDR2 LQKENI.

The V and J genes are TRBV2 and TRBJ2-2; D not certain. Trimming pared 6 bases from V and 2 bases from J, leaving 7 bases between. The CDR3 covers 13 residues. Per germline, CDR1 SNHLY and CDR2 FYNNEI. CDR3 residues: CASRPINTGELFF. The DNA for the CDR3 is TGTGCCAGCAGGCCCATAAACACCGGGGAGCTGTTTTTT.

The gene calls are TRBV24-1 and TRBJ2-1; TRBD1 matches 8 bases. Trimming took 3 bases from V and 10 from J; bases not matched to a gene: 7. This CDR3 has 14 residues. CDR1 and CDR2 from the germline V gene are KGHDR and SFDVKD. CDR3 in amino acids: CATSDPTGGKEQFF. CDR3 DNA sequence: TGTGCCACCAGTGATCCTACAGGGGGGAAGGAGCAGTTCTTC.

This chain uses TRBV24-1 with TRBJ2-7; 7 positions match TRBD1. This CDR3 has 16 residues. V shed 1 base, J shed 2 bases, and the junction held 7 bases outside the gene matches. Germline CDR1 is KGHDR and CDR2 is SFDVKD. CDR3 in amino acids: CATSDLTRDRAYEQYV. CDR3 sequence (DNA): TGTGCCACCAGTGATTTAACCCGGGACAGAGCCTACGAGCAGTACGTC.

CDR3 protein: CASSSPPGSTDTQYF. The DNA for the CDR3 is TGTGCCAGCAGCTCCCCCCCGGGGAGCACAGATACGCAGTATTTT. This chain uses TRBV5-5 with TRBJ2-3, with a weak D call TRBD2 (5 bases). V was shortened by 3 bases and J by 0 bases, with 11 bases between the two germline ends. CDR1 and CDR2 from the germline V gene are SGHKS and YYEKEE (reference sequence). The CDR3 spans 15 residues.

Many counts were recorded for this clonotype. This rearrangement joins TRBV12-3 or TRBV12-4 to TRBJ2-4; D perhaps matches TRBD1 (6 bases). The CDR3 is 15 residues long. V was pared by 7 bases and J by 3 bases, with 16 bases between. CDR3 in amino acids: CASNQGQLVKNIQYF. The CDR3 coding sequence is TGTGCCAGCAACCAGGGACAACTGGTCAAAAACATTCAGTACTTC.

The table lists this clonotype with many counts. V is TRBV29-1 and J is TRBJ2-1; D gene unclear. V was trimmed by 4 bases and J by 0 bases, leaving 10 bases between them. The germline gives CDR1 SQVTM, CDR2 ANQGSEA. The CDR3 runs 14 residues. The DNA for the CDR3 is TGCAGCGTTGTCGAGATCGGCTCCTACAATGAGCAGTTCTTC. Its translation: CSVVEIGSYNEQFF.